What follows describes a single T cell receptor beta chain. Ten immunoSEQ deep assay plates served to sequence unsorted PBMC DNA. Assay: immunoSEQ multiplex PCR; the TCRdb copy retains only in-frame clones and omits some. The sample lists 400,000 to 500,000 clones; about 82% were seen once. Germline CDR1 is MGHRA and CDR2 is YSYEKL. The CDR3 contains 14 residues. Trimming removed 1 base at V and 4 bases at J, with 11 bases between. This entry belongs to a study of shared clonotypes between healthy human individuals. About the research overall: Ranging from 18 to 49 in age, donors were a couple of women and a few men.

Every donor, a Caucasian adult, lived in Nashville, Tennessee. Each unsorted sample relied on roughly 82 million PBMCs as its source of genomic DNA. Sequenced sample: PBMCs. This clonotype was sampled from a woman between 40 and 55 years old in good health. Some clones in this sample may be carry-over from other donors' samples. The chain has TRBV4-1 and TRBJ2-7; D remains unclear. The CDR3 loop is CASSQGNDGYEQYF. The CDR3 DNA sequence: TGCGCCAGCAGCCAAGGAAACGACGGGTACGAGCAGTACTTC.